The TCR beta chain described here comes from a study of technical replicates of blood from a handful of donors. This clone showed up just once. Measured with immunoSEQ multiplex PCR; TCRdb has only the in-frame clones, and not every one. The table includes over 60,000 clones, roughly 86% detected once. CDR1 is MGHRA and CDR2 is YSYEKL in the germline V gene. The CDR3 is 16 residues long. V was clipped by 1 base and J by 8 bases; unmatched bases: 13. The chain uses TRBV4-1 and TRBJ1-2; 7 nucleotides line up with TRBD1. Material: PBMCs. This TCR came from a human donor in good health. Some clones in this sample may be carry-over from other donors' samples. This CDR3 is CASSQVGQERWLGYTF. The CDR3, as DNA: TGCGCCAGCAGCCAAGTCGGACAGGAAAGGTGGCTCGGCTACACCTTC.